This T cell receptor beta chain was observed in a study of T cell responses to AZD1222 COVID-19 vaccine. TCRdb keeps only in-frame clones here, not all; method: immunoSEQ multiplex PCR. The table records more than 90,000 clones, 70% to 90% of them present only once. Study results and caveats: Only a handful of AZD1222 recipients were seropositive at baseline.

The CDR3 is made up of 13 amino acids. V lost 7 bases and J lost 2, with 12 bases in between. Germline CDR1 and CDR2: LNHDA and SQIVND (reference sequence). As for this clone: Its specificity is not known.

The TCR sequence derives from an adult who received the AZD1222 COVID-19 vaccine. V and J are TRBV19 and TRBJ2-7; maybe TRBD2 (6 bases). Specimen: peripheral blood, collected 28 days after the second AZD1222 dose. CDR3: CASKGAGTYEQYF. CDR3 DNA: TGTGCCAGTAAGGGTGCGGGGACCTACGAGCAGTACTTC. The full variable domain, rest sourced from reference TRBV19 and TRBJ2-7, is DGGITQSPKYLFRKEGQNVTLSCEQNLNHDAMYWYRQDPGQGLRLIYYSQIVNDFQKGDIAEGYSVSREKKESFPLTVTSAQKNPTAFYLCASKGAGTYEQYFGPGTRLTVT.